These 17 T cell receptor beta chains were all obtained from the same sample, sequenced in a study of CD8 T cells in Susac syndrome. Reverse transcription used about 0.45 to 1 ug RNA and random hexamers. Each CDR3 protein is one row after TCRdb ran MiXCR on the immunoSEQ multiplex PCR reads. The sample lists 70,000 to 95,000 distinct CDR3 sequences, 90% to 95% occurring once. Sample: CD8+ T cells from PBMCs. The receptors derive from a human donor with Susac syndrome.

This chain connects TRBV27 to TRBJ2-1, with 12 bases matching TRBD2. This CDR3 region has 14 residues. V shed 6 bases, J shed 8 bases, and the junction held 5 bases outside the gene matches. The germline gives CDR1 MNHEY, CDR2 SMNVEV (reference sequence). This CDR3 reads CASRPSGRAHEQFF. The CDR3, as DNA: TGTGCCAGCAGGCCTAGCGGGAGGGCCCATGAGCAGTTCTTC.

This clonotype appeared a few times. As DNA, the CDR3 is TGTGCCAGCAGCCTGAGCTCCTACGAGCAGTACTTC. This sequence encodes CASSLSSYEQYF. The chain joins TRBV11-2 to TRBJ2-7; D is uncertain. In germline, CDR1 is SGHAT, CDR2 FQNNGV. V shed 5 bases and J shed 0 bases, with 5 bases lying between them. The CDR3 is made up of 12 amino acids. The whole variable domain, filled in from reference TRBV11-2 and TRBJ2-7, reads EAGVAQSPRYKIIEKRQSVAFWCNPISGHATLYWYQQILGQGPKLLIQFQNNGVVDDSQLPKDRFSAERLKGVDSTLKIQPAKLEDSAVYLCASSLSSYEQYFGPGTRLTVT.

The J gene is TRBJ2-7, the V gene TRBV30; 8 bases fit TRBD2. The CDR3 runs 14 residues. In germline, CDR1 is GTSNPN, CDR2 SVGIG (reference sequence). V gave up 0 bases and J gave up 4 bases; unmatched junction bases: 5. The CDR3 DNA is TGTGCCTGGAGTGTACTAGCGGCCGGATACGAGCAGTACTTC. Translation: CAWSVLAAGYEQYF.

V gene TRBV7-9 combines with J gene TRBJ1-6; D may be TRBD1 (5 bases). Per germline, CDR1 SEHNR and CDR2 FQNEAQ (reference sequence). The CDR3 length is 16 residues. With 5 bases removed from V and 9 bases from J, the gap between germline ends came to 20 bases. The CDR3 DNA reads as TGTGCCAGCAGCCTCTCCCTGGGGTCGGGGGGTTCACCCCTCCACTTT. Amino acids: CASSLSLGSGGSPLHF.

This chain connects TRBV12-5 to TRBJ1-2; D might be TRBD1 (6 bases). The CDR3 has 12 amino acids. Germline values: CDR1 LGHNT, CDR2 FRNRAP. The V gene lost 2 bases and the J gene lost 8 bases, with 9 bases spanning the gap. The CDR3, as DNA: TGTGCTAGTGGTTTGCCAGGGGTCGGCTACACCTTC. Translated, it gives CASGLPGVGYTF.

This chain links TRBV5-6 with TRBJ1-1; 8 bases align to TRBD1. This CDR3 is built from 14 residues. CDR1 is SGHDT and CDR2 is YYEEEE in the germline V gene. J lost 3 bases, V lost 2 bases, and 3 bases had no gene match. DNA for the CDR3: TGTGCCAGCAGCTTCGGACAGGGACACACTGAAGCTTTCTTT. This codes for CASSFGQGHTEAFF.

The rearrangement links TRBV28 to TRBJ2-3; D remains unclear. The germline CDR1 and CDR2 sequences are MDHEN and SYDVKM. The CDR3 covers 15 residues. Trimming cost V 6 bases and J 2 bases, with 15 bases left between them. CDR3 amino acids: CASSPIPTTTDTQYF. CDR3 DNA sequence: TGTGCCAGCAGCCCGATACCCACCACCACAGATACGCAGTATTTT. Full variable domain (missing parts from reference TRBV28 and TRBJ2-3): DVKVTQSSRYLVKRTGEKVFLECVQDMDHENMFWYRQDPGLGLRLIYFSYDVKMKEKGDIPEGYSVSREKKERFSLILESASTNQTSMYLCASSPIPTTTDTQYFGPGTRLTVL.

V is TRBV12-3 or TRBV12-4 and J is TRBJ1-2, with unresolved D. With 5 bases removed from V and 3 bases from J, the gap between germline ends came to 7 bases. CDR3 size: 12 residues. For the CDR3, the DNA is TGTGCCAGCAGTCGAACTTACTATGGCTACACCTTC. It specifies CASSRTYYGYTF.

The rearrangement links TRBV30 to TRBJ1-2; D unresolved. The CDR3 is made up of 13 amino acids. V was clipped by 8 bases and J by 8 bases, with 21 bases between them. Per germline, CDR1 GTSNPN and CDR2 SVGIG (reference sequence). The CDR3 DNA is TGTGCCGGATACCCCATTCTTCGTGCCGGCTACACCTTC. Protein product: CAGYPILRAGYTF.

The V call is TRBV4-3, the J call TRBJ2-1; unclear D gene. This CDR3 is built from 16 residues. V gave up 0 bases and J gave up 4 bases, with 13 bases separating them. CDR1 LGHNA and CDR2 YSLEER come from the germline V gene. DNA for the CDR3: TGCGCCAGCAGCCAAGAGCAGGCCCCAGATTACAATGAGCAGTTCTTC. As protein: CASSQEQAPDYNEQFF.

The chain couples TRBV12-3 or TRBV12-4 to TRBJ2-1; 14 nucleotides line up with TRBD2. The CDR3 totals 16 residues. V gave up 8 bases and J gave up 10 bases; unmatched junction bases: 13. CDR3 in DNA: TGTGCCAGCGCAACCACGGGACTAGCGGGAGAAGGGGAGCAGTTCTTC. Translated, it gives CASATTGLAGEGEQFF.

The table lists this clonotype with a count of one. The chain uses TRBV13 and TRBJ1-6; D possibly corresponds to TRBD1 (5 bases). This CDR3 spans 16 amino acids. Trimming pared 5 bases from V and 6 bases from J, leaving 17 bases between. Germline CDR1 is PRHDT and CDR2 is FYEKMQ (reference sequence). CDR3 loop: CASSSTGTLSNSPLHF. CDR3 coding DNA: TGTGCCAGCAGCAGTACCGGGACTCTTTCTAATTCACCCCTCCACTTT.

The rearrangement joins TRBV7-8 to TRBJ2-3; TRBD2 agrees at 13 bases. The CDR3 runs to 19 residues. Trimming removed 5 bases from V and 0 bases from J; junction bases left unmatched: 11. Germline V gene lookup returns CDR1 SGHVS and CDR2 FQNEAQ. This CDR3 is CASSIVLAGGPLSTDTQYF. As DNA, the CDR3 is TGTGCCAGCAGCATAGTACTAGCGGGAGGGCCCCTTAGCACAGATACGCAGTATTTT.

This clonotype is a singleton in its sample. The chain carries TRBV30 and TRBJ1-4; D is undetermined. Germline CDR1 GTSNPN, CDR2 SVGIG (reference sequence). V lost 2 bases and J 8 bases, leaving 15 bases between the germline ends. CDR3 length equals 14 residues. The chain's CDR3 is CAWSIAGLREKLFF. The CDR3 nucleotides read TGTGCCTGGAGTATCGCAGGCTTAAGGGAAAAACTGTTTTTT.

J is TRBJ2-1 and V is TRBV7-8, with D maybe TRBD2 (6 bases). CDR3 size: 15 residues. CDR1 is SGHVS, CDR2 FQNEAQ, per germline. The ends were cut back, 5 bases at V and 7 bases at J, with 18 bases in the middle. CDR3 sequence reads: CASSQPGVGNNEQFF. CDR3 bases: TGTGCCAGCAGCCAACCGGGAGTTGGAAATAATGAGCAGTTCTTC.

The CDR3 nucleotides are TGTGCCAGCAGCCATGCACCAATATCCAGCTCCTACAATGAGCAGTTCTTC. Protein: CASSHAPISSSYNEQFF. The chain joins TRBV7-8 to TRBJ2-1, with D hard to call. The CDR3 spans 17 residues. Germline V lookup: CDR1 SGHVS, CDR2 FQNEAQ. V dropped 5 bases and J dropped 0 bases, with 17 bases sitting between them. The full variable domain, rest sourced from reference TRBV7-8 and TRBJ2-1, is GAGVSQSPRYKVAKRGQDVALRCDPISGHVSLFWYQQALGQGPEFLTYFQNEAQLDKSGLPSDRFFAERPEGSVSTLKIQRTQQEDSAVYLCASSHAPISSSYNEQFFGPGTRLTVL.

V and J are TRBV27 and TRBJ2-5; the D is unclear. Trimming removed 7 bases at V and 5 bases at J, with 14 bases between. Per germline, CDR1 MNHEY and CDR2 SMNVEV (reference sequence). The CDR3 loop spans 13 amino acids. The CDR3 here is CASNFGLRETQYF. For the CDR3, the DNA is TGTGCCAGCAATTTTGGGTTGAGGGAGACCCAGTACTTC.